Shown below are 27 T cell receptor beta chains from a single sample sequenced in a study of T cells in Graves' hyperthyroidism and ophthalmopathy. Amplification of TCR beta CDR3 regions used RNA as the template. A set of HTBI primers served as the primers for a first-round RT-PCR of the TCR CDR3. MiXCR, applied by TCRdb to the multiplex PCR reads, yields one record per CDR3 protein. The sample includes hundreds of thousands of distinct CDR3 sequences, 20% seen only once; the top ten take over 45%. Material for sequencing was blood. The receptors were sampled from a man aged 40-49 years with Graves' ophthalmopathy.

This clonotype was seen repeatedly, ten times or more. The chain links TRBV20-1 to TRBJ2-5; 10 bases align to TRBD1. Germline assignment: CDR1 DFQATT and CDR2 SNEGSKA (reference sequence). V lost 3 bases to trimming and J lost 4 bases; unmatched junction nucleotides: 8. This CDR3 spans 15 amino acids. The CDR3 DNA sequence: TGCAGTGCTAGGGCCTGGGACAGGGGAGGAGAGACCCAGTACTTC. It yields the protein CSARAWDRGGETQYF.

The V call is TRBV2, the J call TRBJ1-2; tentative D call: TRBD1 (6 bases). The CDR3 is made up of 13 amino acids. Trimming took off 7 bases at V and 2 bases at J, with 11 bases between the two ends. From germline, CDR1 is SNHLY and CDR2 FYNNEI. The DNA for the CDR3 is TGTGCCAGCATGGGGGCAGACAACTATGGCTACACCTTC. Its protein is CASMGADNYGYTF.

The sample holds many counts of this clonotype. CDR3 DNA: TGTGCCAGCAGCCCAACGAGGACCGCGGTCCGCAGCACAGATACGCAGTATTTT. It yields the protein CASSPTRTAVRSTDTQYF. The chain employs TRBV3-1 and TRBJ2-3; D uncertain. The CDR3 spans 18 residues. V lost 4 bases and J 0 bases, leaving 20 bases between the germline ends. Germline V gives CDR1 LGHDT, CDR2 YNNKEL (reference sequence).

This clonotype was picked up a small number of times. The CDR3 sequence: CASSLWFVTSGPDTQYF. The CDR3 DNA sequence: TGTGCCAGCAGCTTGTGGTTTGTGACTAGCGGTCCCGATACGCAGTATTTT. The chain has TRBV5-5 and TRBJ2-3, with 9 bases identical to TRBD2. There are 17 residues in the CDR3. CDR1 is SGHKS, CDR2 YYEKEE, per germline (reference sequence). V lost 1 base and J lost 6; bases outside the gene matches: 12.

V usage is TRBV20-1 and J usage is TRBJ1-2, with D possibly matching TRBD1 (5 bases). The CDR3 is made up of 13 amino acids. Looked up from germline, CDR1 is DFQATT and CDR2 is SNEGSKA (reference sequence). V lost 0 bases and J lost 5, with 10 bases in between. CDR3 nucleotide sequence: TGCAGTGCTAGAGAGGCCAGGGTATATGGCTACACCTTC. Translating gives CSAREARVYGYTF.

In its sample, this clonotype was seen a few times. The CDR3 DNA reads as TGTGCCAGCAGCTCCCGACTGGCGGGGGGTAATGAGCAGTTCTTC. Translation gives CASSSRLAGGNEQFF. The chain links TRBV11-1 to TRBJ2-1; 8 nucleotides match TRBD2. The CDR3 is 15 residues long. From germline, CDR1 is SGHAT and CDR2 FQDESV (reference sequence). J gave up 7 bases and V 4 bases, and 9 bases lay outside the gene matches.

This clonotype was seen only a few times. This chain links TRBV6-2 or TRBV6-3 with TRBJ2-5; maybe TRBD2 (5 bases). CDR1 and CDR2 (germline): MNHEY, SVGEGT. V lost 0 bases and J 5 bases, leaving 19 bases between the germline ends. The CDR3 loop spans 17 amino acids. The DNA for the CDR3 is TGTGCCAGCAGTTACTCTGGGTATAATGCGGGCAGGGAGACCCAGTACTTC. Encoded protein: CASSYSGYNAGRETQYF.

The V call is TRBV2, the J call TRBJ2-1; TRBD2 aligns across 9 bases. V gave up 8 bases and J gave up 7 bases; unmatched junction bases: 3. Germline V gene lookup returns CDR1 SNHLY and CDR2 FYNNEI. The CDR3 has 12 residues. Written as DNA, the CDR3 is TGTGCCAGCGCGGGGGGGCTTAATGAGCAGTTCTTC. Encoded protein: CASAGGLNEQFF.

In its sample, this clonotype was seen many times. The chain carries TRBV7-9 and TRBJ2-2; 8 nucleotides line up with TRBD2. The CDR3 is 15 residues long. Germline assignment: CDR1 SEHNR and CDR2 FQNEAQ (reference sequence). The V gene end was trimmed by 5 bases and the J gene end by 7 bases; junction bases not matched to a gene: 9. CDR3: CASSREREMVGELFF. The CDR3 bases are TGTGCCAGCAGCCGAGAGCGGGAGATGGTCGGGGAGCTGTTTTTT.

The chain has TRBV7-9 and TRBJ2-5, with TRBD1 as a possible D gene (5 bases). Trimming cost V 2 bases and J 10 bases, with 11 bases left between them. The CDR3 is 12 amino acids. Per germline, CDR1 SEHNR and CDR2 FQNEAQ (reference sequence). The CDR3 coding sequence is TGTGCCAGCAGCTTAAAGGGGTTAGTCCAGTACTTC. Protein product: CASSLKGLVQYF.

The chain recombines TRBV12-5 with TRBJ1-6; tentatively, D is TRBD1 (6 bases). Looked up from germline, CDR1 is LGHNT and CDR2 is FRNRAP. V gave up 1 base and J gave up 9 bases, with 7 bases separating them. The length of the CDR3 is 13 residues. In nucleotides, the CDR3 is TGTGCTAGTGGTTTGGAGGGGGGTTCACCCCTCCACTTT. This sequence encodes CASGLEGGSPLHF.

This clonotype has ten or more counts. The CDR3 DNA follows: TGTGCCAGCAGGACTCAGCCGCTCGGGGCCCAGTACTTC. This codes for CASRTQPLGAQYF. This chain links TRBV2 with TRBJ2-5, with D perhaps matching TRBD2 (5 bases). The CDR3 is 13 residues long. V was shortened by 6 bases and J by 9 bases, with 17 bases between the two germline ends. The germline CDR1 and CDR2 sequences are SNHLY and FYNNEI.

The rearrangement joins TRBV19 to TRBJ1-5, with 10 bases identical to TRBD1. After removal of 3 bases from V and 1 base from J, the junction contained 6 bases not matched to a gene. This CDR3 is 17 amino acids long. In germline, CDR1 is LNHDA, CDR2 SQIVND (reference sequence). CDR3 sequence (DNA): TGTGCCAGTAGTATGGGACAGGGGATTGTAAGCAATCAGCCCCAGCATTTT. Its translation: CASSMGQGIVSNQPQHF.

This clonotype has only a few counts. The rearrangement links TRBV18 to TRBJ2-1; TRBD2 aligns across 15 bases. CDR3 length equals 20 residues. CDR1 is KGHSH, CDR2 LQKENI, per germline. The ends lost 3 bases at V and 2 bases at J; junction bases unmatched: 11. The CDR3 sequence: CASSPYGTSGRITPYNEQFF. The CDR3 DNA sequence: TGTGCCAGCTCACCTTACGGGACTAGCGGGAGGATCACCCCCTACAATGAGCAGTTCTTC.

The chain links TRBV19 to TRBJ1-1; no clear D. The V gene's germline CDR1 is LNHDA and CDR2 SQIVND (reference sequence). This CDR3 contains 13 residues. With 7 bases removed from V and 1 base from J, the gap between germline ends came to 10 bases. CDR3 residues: CASTLQGNTEAFF. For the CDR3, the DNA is TGTGCCAGTACCCTTCAAGGGAACACTGAAGCTTTCTTT.

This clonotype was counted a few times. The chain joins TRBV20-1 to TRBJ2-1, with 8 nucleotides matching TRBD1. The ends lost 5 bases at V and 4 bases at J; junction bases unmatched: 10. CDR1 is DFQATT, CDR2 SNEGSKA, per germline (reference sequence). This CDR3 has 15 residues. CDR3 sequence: CSAPAPGTGYNEQFF. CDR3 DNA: TGCAGTGCTCCGGCGCCGGGGACAGGATACAATGAGCAGTTCTTC.

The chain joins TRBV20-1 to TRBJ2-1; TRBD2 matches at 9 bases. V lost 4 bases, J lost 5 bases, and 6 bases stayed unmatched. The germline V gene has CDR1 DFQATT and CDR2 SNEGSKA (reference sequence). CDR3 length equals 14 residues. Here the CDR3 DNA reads TGCAGTGCTACGACTAGCGGCATCAACAATGAGCAGTTCTTC. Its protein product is CSATTSGINNEQFF.

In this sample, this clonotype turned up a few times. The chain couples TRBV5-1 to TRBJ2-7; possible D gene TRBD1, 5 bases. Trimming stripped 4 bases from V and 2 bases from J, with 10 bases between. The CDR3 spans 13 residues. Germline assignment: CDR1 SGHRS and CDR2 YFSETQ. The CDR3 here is CASSVGQAYEQYF. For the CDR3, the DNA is TGCGCCAGCAGCGTAGGACAAGCCTACGAGCAGTACTTC.

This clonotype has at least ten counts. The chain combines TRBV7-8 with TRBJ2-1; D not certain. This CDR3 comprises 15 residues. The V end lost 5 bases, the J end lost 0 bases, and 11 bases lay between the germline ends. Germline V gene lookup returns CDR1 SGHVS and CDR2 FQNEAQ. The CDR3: CASSRGFSSYNEQFF. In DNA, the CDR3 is TGTGCCAGCAGCAGAGGATTCAGCTCCTACAATGAGCAGTTCTTC.

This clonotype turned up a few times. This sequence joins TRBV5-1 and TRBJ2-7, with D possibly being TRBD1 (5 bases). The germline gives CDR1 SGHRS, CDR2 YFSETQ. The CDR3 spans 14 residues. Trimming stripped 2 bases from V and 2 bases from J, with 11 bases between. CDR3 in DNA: TGCGCCAGCAGCTTCCAGGGATCGGCCTACGAGCAGTACTTC. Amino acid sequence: CASSFQGSAYEQYF.

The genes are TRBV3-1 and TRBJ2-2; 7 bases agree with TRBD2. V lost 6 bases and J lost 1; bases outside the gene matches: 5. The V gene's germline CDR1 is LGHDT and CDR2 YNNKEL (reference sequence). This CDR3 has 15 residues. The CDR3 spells CASSSIAGNTGELFF. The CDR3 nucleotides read TGTGCCAGCAGTTCCATAGCGGGGAACACCGGGGAGCTGTTTTTT.

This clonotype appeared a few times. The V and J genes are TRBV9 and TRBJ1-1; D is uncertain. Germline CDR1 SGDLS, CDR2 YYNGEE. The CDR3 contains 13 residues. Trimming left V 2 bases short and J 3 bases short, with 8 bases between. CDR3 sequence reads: CASSVKVYTEAFF. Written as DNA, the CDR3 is TGTGCCAGCAGCGTTAAGGTTTACACTGAAGCTTTCTTT.

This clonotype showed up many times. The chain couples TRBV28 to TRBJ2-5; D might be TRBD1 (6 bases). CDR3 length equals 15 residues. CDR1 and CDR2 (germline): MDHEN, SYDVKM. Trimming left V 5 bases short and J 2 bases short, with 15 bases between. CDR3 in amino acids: CASSRQDLAQETQYF. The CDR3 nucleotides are TGTGCCAGCAGTCGACAGGACCTAGCTCAAGAGACCCAGTACTTC.

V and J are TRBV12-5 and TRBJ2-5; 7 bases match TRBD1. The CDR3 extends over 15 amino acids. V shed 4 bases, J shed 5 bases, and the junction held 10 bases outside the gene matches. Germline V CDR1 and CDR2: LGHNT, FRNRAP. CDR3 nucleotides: TGTGCTAGTGGTTCCCCGAGGGGGCAGGAGGAGACCCAGTACTTC. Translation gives CASGSPRGQEETQYF.

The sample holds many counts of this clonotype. The CDR3 nucleotides read TGTGCCAGCAGCCCCCACGGACAGGGTGTTGGCTACGAGCAGTACTTC. It yields the protein CASSPHGQGVGYEQYF. The J gene is TRBJ2-7, the V gene TRBV28, with 8 nucleotides matching TRBD1. The CDR3 sequence is 16 residues long. The junction had 13 bases not matched to a gene; V was cut back by 6 bases and J by 3 bases. Germline V gene data show CDR1 as MDHEN and CDR2 as SYDVKM.

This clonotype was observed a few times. This CDR3 is CASSPATGDDRGYTF. Written as DNA, the CDR3 is TGCGCCAGCAGCCCGGCGACAGGGGATGACCGTGGCTACACCTTC. The chain has TRBV5-1 and TRBJ1-2; TRBD1 aligns across 8 bases. In germline, CDR1 is SGHRS, CDR2 YFSETQ. The CDR3 is 15 residues long. The ends lost 4 bases at V and 7 bases at J; junction bases unmatched: 12.

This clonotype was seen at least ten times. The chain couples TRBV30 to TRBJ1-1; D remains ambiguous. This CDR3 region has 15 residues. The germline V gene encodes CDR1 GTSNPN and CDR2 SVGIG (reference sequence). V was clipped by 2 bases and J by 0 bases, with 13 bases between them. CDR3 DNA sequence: TGTGCCTGGAGTAGAGGCAGTTACTTGAACACTGAAGCTTTCTTT. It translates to CAWSRGSYLNTEAFF. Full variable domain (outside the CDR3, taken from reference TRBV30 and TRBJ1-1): SQTIHQWPATLVQPVGSPLSLECTVEGTSNPNLYWYRQAAGRGLQLLFYSVGIGQISSEVPQNLSASRPQDRQFILSSKKLLLSDSGFYLCAWSRGSYLNTEAFFGQGTRLTVV.